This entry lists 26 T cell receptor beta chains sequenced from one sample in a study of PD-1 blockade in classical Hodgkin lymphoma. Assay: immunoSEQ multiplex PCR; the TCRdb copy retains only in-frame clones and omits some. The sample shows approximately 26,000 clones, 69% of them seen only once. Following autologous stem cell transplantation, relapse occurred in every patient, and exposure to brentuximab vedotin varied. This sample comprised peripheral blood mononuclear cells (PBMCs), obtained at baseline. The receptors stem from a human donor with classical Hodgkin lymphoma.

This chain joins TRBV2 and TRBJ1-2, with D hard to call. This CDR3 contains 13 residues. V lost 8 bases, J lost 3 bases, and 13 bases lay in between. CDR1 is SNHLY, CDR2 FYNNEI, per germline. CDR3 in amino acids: CASGPSPDYGYTF. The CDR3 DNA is TGTGCCAGCGGGCCGTCCCCGGACTATGGCTACACCTTC.

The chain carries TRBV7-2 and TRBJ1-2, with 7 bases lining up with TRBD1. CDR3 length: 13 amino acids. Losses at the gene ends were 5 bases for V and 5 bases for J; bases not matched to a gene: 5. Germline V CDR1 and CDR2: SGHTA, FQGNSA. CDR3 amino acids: CASSRQGTYGYTF. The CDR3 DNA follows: TGTGCCAGCAGCCGACAGGGAACTTATGGCTACACCTTC.

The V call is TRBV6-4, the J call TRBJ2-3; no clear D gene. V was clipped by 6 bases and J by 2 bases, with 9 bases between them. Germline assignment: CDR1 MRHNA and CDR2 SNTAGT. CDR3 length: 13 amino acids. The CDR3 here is CASRSSLTDTQYF. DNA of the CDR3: TGTGCCAGCAGAAGTAGCCTCACAGATACGCAGTATTTT.

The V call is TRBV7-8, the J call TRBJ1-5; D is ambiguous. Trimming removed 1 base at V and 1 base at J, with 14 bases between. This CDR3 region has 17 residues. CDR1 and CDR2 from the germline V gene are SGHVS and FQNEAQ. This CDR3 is CASSLGVGPQSNQPQHF. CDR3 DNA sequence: TGTGCCAGCAGCTTAGGGGTAGGACCGCAAAGCAATCAGCCCCAGCATTTT.

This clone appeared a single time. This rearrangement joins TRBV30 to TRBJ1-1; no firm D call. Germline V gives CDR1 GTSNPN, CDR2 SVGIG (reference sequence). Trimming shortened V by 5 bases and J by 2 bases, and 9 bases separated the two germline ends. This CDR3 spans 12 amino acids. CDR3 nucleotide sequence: TGTGCCTGGGGTTATGACAACACTGAAGCTTTCTTT. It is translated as CAWGYDNTEAFF.

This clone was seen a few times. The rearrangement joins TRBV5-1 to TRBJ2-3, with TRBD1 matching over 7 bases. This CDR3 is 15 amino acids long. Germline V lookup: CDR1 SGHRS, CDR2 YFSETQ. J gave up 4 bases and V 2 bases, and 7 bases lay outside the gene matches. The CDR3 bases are TGCGCCAGCAGCTTAAGGGGGCATGTGTCAGATACGCAGTATTTT. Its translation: CASSLRGHVSDTQYF.

The CDR3 here is CASSPGLAGGEQYF. In DNA, the CDR3 is TGTGCCAGCAGCCCCGGACTAGCGGGGGGAGAGCAGTACTTC. The V call is TRBV4-2, the J call TRBJ2-7; 14 nucleotides align to TRBD2. Germline assignment: CDR1 LGHNA and CDR2 YNFKEQ. Germline trimming cut 4 bases from V and 7 bases from J; bases unmatched to any gene: 3. This CDR3 has 14 residues.

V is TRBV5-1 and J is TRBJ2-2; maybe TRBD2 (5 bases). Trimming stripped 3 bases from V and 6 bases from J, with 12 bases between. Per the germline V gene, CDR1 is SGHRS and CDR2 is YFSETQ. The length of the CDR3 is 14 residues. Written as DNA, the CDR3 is TGCGCCAGCAGCTCCCCAACGGGGTCCGGGGAGCTGTTTTTT. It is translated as CASSSPTGSGELFF.

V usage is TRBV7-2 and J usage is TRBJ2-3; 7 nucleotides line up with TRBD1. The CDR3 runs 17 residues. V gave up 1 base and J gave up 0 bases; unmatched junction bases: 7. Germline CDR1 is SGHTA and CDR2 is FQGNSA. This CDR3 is CASSLDPRGTSTDTQYF. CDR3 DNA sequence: TGTGCCAGCAGCTTAGACCCCAGGGGGACAAGCACAGATACGCAGTATTTT.

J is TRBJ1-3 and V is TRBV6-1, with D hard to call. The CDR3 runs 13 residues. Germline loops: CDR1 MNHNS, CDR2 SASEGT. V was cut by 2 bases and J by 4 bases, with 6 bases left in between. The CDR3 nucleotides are TGTGCCAGCAGTGAACCGCCAGGAAACACCATATATTTT. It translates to CASSEPPGNTIYF.

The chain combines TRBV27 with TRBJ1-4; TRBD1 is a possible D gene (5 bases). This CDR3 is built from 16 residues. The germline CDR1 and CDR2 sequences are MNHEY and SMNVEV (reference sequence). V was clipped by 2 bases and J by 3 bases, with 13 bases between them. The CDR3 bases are TGTGCCAGCAGTTTAGGACCCAGGGTGTCTAATGAAAAACTGTTTTTT. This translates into CASSLGPRVSNEKLFF.

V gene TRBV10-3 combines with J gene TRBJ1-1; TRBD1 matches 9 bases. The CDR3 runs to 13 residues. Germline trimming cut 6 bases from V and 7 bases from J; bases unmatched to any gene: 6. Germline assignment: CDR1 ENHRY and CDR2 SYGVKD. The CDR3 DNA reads TGTGCCATCAGGGAAGGACAGGGGCTTGAAGCTTTCTTT. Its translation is CAIREGQGLEAFF.

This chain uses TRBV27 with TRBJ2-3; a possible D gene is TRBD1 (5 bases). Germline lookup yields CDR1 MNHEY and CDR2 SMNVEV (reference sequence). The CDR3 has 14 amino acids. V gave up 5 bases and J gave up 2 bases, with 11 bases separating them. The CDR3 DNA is TGTGCCAGCAGTCCGACAGAGTTCACAGATACGCAGTATTTT. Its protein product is CASSPTEFTDTQYF.

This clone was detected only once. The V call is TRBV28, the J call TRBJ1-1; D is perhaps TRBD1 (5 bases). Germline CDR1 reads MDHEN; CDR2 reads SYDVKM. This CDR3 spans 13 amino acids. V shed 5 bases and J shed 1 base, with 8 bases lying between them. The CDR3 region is CASSTQGNTEAFF. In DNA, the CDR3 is TGTGCCAGCAGTACCCAGGGGAACACTGAAGCTTTCTTT. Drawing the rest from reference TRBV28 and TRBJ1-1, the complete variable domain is DVKVTQSSRYLVKRTGEKVFLECVQDMDHENMFWYRQDPGLGLRLIYFSYDVKMKEKGDIPEGYSVSREKKERFSLILESASTNQTSMYLCASSTQGNTEAFFGQGTRLTVV.

In DNA, the CDR3 is TGTGCCAGCAGCGCCGACAGAGGGGTCGGACCCCTCCACTTT. This encodes CASSADRGVGPLHF. This chain links TRBV7-2 with TRBJ1-6, with a tentative D call TRBD1 (5 bases). Between the trimmed V and J ends, which lost 5 bases and 12 bases, there was a span of 17 bases. The CDR3 is made up of 14 amino acids. Germline values: CDR1 SGHTA, CDR2 FQGNSA. The full variable domain, its missing parts supplied by reference TRBV7-2 and TRBJ1-6, is GAGVSQSPSNKVTEKGKDVELRCDPISGHTALYWYRQSLGQGLEFLIYFQGNSAPDKSGLPSDRFSAERTGGSVSTLTIQRTQQEDSAVYLCASSADRGVGPLHFGNGTRLTVT.

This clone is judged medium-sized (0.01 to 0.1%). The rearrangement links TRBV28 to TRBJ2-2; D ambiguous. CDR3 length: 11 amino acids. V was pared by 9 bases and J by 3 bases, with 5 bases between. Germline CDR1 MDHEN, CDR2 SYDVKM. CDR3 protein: CASGDTGELFF. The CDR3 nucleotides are TGTGCCAGTGGGGACACCGGGGAGCTGTTTTTT.

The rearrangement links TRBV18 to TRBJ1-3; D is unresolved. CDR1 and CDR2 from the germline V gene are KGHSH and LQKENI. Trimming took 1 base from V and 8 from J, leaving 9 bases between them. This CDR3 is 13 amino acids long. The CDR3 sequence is CASSPRRGDTIYF. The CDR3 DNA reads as TGTGCCAGCTCACCACGCCGTGGGGACACCATATATTTT.

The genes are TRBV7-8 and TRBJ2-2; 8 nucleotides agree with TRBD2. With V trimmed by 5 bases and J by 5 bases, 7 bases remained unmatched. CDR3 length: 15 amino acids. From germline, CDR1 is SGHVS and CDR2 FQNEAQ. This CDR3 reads CASSPRGGATGELFF. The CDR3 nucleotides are TGTGCCAGCAGCCCCCGGGGGGGGGCAACCGGGGAGCTGTTTTTT.

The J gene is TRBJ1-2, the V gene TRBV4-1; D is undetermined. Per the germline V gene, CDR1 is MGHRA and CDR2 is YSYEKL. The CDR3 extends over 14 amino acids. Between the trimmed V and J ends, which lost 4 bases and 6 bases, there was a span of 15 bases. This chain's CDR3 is CASSRIDSGDGYTF. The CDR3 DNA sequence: TGCGCCAGCAGCCGGATAGATTCCGGGGATGGCTACACCTTC.

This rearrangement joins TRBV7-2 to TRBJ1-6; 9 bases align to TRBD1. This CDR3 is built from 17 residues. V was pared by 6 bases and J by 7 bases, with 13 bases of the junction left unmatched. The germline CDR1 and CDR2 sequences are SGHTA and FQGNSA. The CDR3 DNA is TGTGCCAGCAGGTTACGCCCGGGACAGGGTTTAAATTCACCCCTCCACTTT. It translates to CASRLRPGQGLNSPLHF. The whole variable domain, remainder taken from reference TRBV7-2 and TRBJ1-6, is GAGVSQSPSNKVTEKGKDVELRCDPISGHTALYWYRQSLGQGLEFLIYFQGNSAPDKSGLPSDRFSAERTGGSVSTLTIQRTQQEDSAVYLCASRLRPGQGLNSPLHFGNGTRLTVT.

The CDR3 here is CAIRNRTGSYGELFF. CDR3 bases: TGTGCCATCCGAAACCGAACGGGAAGCTATGGGGAGCTGTTTTTT. The chain joins TRBV10-3 to TRBJ2-2, with D possibly being TRBD2 (5 bases). The CDR3 runs to 15 residues. Germline assignment: CDR1 ENHRY and CDR2 SYGVKD. V shed 8 bases and J shed 8 bases, with 21 bases lying between them.

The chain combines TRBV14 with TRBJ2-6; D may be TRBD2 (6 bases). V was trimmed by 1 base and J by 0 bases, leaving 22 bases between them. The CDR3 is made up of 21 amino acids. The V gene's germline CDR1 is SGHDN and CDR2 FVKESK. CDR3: CASSQGKTKGGFLSGANVLTF. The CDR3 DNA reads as TGTGCCAGCAGCCAAGGAAAGACGAAGGGAGGTTTCCTCTCTGGGGCCAACGTCCTGACTTTC.

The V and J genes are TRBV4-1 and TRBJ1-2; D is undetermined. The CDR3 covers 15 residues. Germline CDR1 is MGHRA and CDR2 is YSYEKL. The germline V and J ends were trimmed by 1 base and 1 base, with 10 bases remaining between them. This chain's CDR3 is CASSQVIQLNYGYTF. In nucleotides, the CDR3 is TGCGCCAGCAGCCAAGTTATACAGCTTAACTATGGCTACACCTTC.

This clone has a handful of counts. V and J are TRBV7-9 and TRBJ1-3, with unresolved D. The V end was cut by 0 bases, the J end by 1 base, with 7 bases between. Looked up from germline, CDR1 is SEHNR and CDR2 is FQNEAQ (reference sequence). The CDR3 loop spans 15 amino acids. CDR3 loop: CASSLAWGSGNTIYF. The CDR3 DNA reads TGTGCCAGCAGCTTAGCGTGGGGATCTGGAAACACCATATATTTT.

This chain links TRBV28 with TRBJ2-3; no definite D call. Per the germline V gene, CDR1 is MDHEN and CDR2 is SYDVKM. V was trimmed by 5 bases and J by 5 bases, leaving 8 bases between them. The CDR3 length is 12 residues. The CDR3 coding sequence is TGTGCCAGCAGTCCCATAGAAGATACGCAGTATTTT. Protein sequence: CASSPIEDTQYF. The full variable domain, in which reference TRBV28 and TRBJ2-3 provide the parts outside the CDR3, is DVKVTQSSRYLVKRTGEKVFLECVQDMDHENMFWYRQDPGLGLRLIYFSYDVKMKEKGDIPEGYSVSREKKERFSLILESASTNQTSMYLCASSPIEDTQYFGPGTRLTVL.

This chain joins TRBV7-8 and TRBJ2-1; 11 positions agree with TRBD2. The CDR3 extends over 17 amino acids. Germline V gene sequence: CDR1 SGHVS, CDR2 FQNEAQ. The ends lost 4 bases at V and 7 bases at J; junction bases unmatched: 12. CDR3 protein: CASSSIPNGLAGNEQFF. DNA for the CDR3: TGTGCCAGCAGCTCCATACCTAACGGACTAGCGGGTAATGAGCAGTTCTTC.